This paragraph covers one T cell receptor beta chain sequence. The antigen is unknown. This sample was taken from a study of long-term antiretroviral therapy in people with HIV. General study points: No data were available on ART adherence, viral resistance or therapy changes. Whichever time point was examined, clones expanded before ART dominated the repertoire.

Investigators performed immunoSEQ version v3.0 at survey level. Assay used: immunoSEQ multiplex PCR; TCRdb lists only in-frame clones, some missing. The sample lists some 8,900 clones; about four fifths were seen once. This TCR was sampled from a man between 35 and 55 years old with HIV. The sequenced sample was unsorted PBMCs, obtained 1.8 years before starting antiretroviral therapy.

In nucleotides, the CDR3 is TGTGCTAGTGGTTCCACCCTTCTTTCCCAGGGGGCGGATACGCAGTATTTT. Translation gives CASGSTLLSQGADTQYF. This chain links TRBV12-5 with TRBJ2-3; TRBD1 aligns across 8 bases. CDR1 is LGHNT and CDR2 is FRNRAP in the germline V gene. This CDR3 is 17 amino acids long. V lost 4 bases and J lost 6; bases outside the gene matches: 15.